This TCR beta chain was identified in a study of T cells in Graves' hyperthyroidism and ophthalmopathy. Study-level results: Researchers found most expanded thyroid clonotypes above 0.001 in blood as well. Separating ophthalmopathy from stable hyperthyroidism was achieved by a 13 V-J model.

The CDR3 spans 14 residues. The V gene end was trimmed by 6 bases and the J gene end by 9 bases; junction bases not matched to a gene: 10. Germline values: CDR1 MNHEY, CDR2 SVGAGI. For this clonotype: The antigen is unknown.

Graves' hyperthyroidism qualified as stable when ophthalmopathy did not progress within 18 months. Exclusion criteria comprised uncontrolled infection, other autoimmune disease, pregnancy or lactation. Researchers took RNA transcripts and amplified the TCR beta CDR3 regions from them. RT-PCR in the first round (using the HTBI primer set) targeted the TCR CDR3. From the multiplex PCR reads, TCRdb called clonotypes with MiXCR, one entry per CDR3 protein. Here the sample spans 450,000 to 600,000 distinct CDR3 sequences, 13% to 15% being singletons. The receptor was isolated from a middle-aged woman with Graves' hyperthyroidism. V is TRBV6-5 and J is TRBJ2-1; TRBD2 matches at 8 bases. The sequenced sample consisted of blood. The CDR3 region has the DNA TGTGCCAGCAGACATACGGGAGGGGCGGGTGAGCAGTTCTTC. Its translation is CASRHTGGAGEQFF.